The clone carrying this T cell receptor beta chain was counted a few times. This entry is derived from a study of response to subunit inactivated influenza vaccine. TCRdb ran MiXCR on the RT-PCR reads and lists one entry per CDR3 protein. The sample contains about 540,000 distinct CDR3 sequences, less than 25% of which appear only once. The trim removed 4 bases at V and 7 bases at J, leaving 13 bases unmatched. Germline values: CDR1 SGHRS, CDR2 YFSETQ. CDR3 length: 15 residues. The same sample was also used in a study of T cells expressing NK-cell markers. This second report adds: Production of TCR beta cDNA relied on 5'RACE template switching with UMIs. Repertoires of TCR beta were obtained from T cells sorted as CD3+CD56+NKG2C+, CD3+CD56+NKG2C- and CD3+CD56-NKG2C+. A few donors' CD3+CD56-NKG2C+ cells were dominated by the same clonotypes.

This chain connects TRBV5-1 to TRBJ1-2; TRBD1 matches at 7 bases. The source of this sequence is a man aged 50 to 60 who received an inactivated influenza vaccine. The material was CD4+ T cells sorted from PBMCs, obtained approximately 12 days after vaccination. The chain's CDR3 is CASSRVGTVEGGYTF. DNA of the CDR3: TGCGCCAGCAGCCGCGTCGGGACAGTAGAAGGTGGCTACACCTTC.